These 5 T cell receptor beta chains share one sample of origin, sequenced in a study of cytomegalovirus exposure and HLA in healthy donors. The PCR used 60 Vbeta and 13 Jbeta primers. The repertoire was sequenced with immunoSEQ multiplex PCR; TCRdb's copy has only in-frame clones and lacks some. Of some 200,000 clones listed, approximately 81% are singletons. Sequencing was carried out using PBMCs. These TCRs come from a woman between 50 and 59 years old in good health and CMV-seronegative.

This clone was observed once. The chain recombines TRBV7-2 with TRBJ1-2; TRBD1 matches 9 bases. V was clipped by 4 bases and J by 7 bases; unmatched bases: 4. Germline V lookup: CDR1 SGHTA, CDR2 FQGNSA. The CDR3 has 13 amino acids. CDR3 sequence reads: CASSWTGEGGYTF. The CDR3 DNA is TGTGCCAGCAGCTGGACAGGGGAGGGTGGCTACACCTTC.

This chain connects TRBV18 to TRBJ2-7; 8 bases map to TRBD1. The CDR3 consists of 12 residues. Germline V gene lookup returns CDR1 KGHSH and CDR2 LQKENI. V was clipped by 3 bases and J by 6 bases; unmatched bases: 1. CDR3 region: CASSPDRAEQYF. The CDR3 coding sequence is TGTGCCAGCTCACCGGACAGGGCCGAGCAGTACTTC.

This CDR3 is CASSLVGGGARDIQYF. CDR3 nucleotides: TGTGCCAGCAGCTTAGTCGGCGGGGGGGCCCGGGACATTCAGTACTTC. The chain couples TRBV7-2 to TRBJ2-4, with 9 bases identical to TRBD2. The CDR3 covers 16 residues. The V gene end was trimmed by 1 base and the J gene end by 8 bases; junction bases not matched to a gene: 9. From germline, CDR1 is SGHTA and CDR2 FQGNSA.

The CDR3 bases are TGTGCCAGCAGCGGAACCTACAGGGTTGAAAAACTGTTTTTT. Translation gives CASSGTYRVEKLFF. The rearrangement joins TRBV2 to TRBJ1-4; tentatively, D is TRBD1 (6 bases). The CDR3 sequence is 14 residues long. Trimming took off 6 bases at V and 7 bases at J, with 15 bases between the two ends. Germline CDR1 reads SNHLY; CDR2 reads FYNNEI.

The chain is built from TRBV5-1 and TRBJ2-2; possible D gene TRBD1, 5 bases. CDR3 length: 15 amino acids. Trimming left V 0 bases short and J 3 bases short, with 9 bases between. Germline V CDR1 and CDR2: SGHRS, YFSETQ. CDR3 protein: CASSLDPGHTGELFF. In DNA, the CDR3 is TGCGCCAGCAGCTTGGATCCAGGGCACACCGGGGAGCTGTTTTTT.